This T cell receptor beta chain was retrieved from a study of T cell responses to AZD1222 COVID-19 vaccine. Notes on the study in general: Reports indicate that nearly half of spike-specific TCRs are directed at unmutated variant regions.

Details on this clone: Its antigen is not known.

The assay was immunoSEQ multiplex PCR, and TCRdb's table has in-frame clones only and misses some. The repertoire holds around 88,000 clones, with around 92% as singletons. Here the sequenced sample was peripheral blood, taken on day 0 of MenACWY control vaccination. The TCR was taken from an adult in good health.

The CDR3 sequence is CAWSVGGTSRNEKLFF. The DNA for the CDR3 is TGTGCCTGGAGTGTAGGTGGAACATCGCGAAATGAAAAACTGTTTTTT. The V gene is TRBV30, the J gene TRBJ1-4; the D is unclear. Trimming pared 0 bases from V and 5 bases from J, leaving 16 bases between. The CDR3 length is 16 residues. Germline V lookup: CDR1 GTSNPN, CDR2 SVGIG (reference sequence).